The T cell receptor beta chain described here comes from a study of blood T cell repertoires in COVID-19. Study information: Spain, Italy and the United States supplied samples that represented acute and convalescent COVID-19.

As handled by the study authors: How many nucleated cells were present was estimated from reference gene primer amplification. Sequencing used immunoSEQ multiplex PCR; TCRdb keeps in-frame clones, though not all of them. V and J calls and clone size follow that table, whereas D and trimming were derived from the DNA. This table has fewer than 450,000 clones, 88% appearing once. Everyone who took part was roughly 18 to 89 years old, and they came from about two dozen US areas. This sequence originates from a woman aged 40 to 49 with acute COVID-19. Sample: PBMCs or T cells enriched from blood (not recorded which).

The CDR3 protein is CASSDPGVGNTIYF. In nucleotides, the CDR3 is TGTGCCAGCAGTGATCCGGGGGTAGGAAACACCATATATTTT. The chain has TRBV25-1 and TRBJ1-3; maybe TRBD1 (5 bases). Germline CDR1 is MGHDK and CDR2 is SYGVNS. The CDR3 is made up of 14 amino acids. V was trimmed by 3 bases and J by 4 bases, leaving 10 bases between them.